This TCR beta chain emerged from a study of blood T cell repertoires in COVID-19. As for the study in general: Acute-phase and convalescent COVID-19 samples originated in the United States, Italy and Spain. T cells, B-cell-depleted T cells, or PBMCs provided the cDNA or gDNA that served as material.

The CDR3 contains 14 residues. The germline V gene has CDR1 GTSNPN and CDR2 SVGIG (reference sequence). With 4 bases removed from V and 4 bases from J, the gap between germline ends came to 13 bases. Followed longitudinally, the Seattle patients had been enrolled during active infection. In the source study's methods: Scientists estimated how many nucleated cells there were by amplifying reference gene primers. Assay used: immunoSEQ multiplex PCR; TCRdb lists only in-frame clones, some missing. D and trimming were read from the DNA, whereas the V and J calls and clone size are those reported in that table. The sample yields 80,000 to 95,000 clones, roughly 80% seen once.

The receptor was isolated from a man at least 80 years old with COVID-19, enrolled during active disease. The sample taken for sequencing was peripheral blood. This chain uses TRBV30 with TRBJ2-2, with D possibly TRBD2 on 6 matching bases. The CDR3 DNA is TGTGCCTGGAACCGGGAGCCCCTCACCGGGGAGCTGTTTTTT. Translated: CAWNREPLTGELFF.